A single sample gave rise to the 10 T cell receptor beta chains below, sequenced in a study of cytomegalovirus exposure and HLA in healthy donors. Clones were read by immunoSEQ multiplex PCR, and TCRdb kept only the in-frame ones, dropping some. The sample has 150,000 to 200,000 clones; about 87% are singletons. The sample taken for sequencing was PBMCs. The origin of the receptors is a woman in her twenties or thirties in good health and CMV-seronegative.

The genes are TRBV4-1 and TRBJ2-1; possible D gene TRBD1, 6 bases. The CDR3 totals 16 residues. Germline V gene data show CDR1 as MGHRA and CDR2 as YSYEKL. V was pared by 3 bases and J by 10 bases, with 22 bases between. CDR3 nucleotide sequence: TGCGCCAGCAGCCAGGGGTTGGGTCCTGGGGGCGGCGAGCAGTTCTTC. Protein sequence: CASSQGLGPGGGEQFF.

The V call is TRBV29-1, the J call TRBJ2-3; TRBD2 aligns across 8 bases. Losses at the gene ends were 6 bases for V and 2 bases for J; bases not matched to a gene: 10. CDR1 and CDR2 (germline): SQVTM, ANQGSEA. The CDR3 covers 15 residues. The CDR3 sequence: CSVPQAGGVTDTQYF. The CDR3 DNA reads as TGCAGCGTCCCCCAGGCGGGGGGCGTCACAGATACGCAGTATTTT.

The J gene is TRBJ1-2, the V gene TRBV18; D perhaps matches TRBD1 (5 bases). CDR3 length equals 16 residues. Germline CDR1 KGHSH, CDR2 LQKENI. V was clipped by 1 base and J by 2 bases, with 14 bases between them. The CDR3 reads CASSPRGTIHNYGYTF. The CDR3 DNA follows: TGTGCCAGCTCACCACGCGGGACCATACACAACTATGGCTACACCTTC.

The chain recombines TRBV11-2 with TRBJ1-1, with 8 bases aligning to TRBD1. The CDR3 covers 11 residues. The junction had 5 bases not matched to a gene; V was cut back by 5 bases and J by 12 bases. Germline-derived CDR1 and CDR2 are SGHAT and FQNNGV. CDR3 bases: TGTGCCAGCAGCCAGGGACAGGCTTCTTTCTTT. It translates to CASSQGQASFF. Supplemented by reference TRBV11-2 and TRBJ1-1, the full variable domain reads EAGVAQSPRYKIIEKRQSVAFWCNPISGHATLYWYQQILGQGPKLLIQFQNNGVVDDSQLPKDRFSAERLKGVDSTLKIQPAKLEDSAVYLCASSQGQASFFGQGTRLTVV.

The J gene is TRBJ2-5, the V gene TRBV18; no clear D gene. Trimming cost V 1 base and J 5 bases, with 8 bases left between them. This CDR3 has 13 residues. Looked up from germline, CDR1 is KGHSH and CDR2 is LQKENI. This CDR3 is CASSPLKSETQYF. The CDR3 bases are TGTGCCAGCTCACCACTTAAATCCGAGACCCAGTACTTC. Complete variable domain (other parts from reference TRBV18 and TRBJ2-5): NAGVMQNPRHLVRRRGQEARLRCSPMKGHSHVYWYRQLPEEGLKFMVYLQKENIIDESGMPKERFSAEFPKEGPSILRIQQVVRGDSAAYFCASSPLKSETQYFGPGTRLLVL.

J is TRBJ2-1 and V is TRBV5-1, with TRBD2 matching 8 bases. The CDR3 covers 18 residues. Trimming took 3 bases from V and 0 from J; bases not matched to a gene: 11. Germline assignment: CDR1 SGHRS and CDR2 YFSETQ. This CDR3 is CASSSGPSGGGSYNEQFF. CDR3 nucleotides: TGCGCCAGCAGCTCCGGGCCCTCCGGGGGGGGCTCCTACAATGAGCAGTTCTTC. Complete variable domain (other parts from reference TRBV5-1 and TRBJ2-1): KAGVTQTPRYLIKTRGQQVTLSCSPISGHRSVSWYQQTPGQGLQFLFEYFSETQRNKGNFPGRFSGRQFSNSRSEMNVSTLELGDSALYLCASSSGPSGGGSYNEQFFGPGTRLTVL.

This clone was picked up one time. The genes are TRBV19 and TRBJ1-5, with 7 bases lining up with TRBD1. The germline V gene encodes CDR1 LNHDA and CDR2 SQIVND (reference sequence). The CDR3 is made up of 16 amino acids. V was pared by 7 bases and J by 2 bases, with 11 bases of the junction left unmatched. The CDR3 sequence: CASTQPRQGGNQPQHF. The CDR3 bases are TGTGCCAGTACCCAGCCTCGACAGGGTGGCAATCAGCCCCAGCATTTT.

The genes are TRBV11-2 and TRBJ2-7, with TRBD1 matching over 7 bases. CDR1 and CDR2 (germline): SGHAT, FQNNGV. The junction had 13 bases not matched to a gene; V was cut back by 4 bases and J by 4 bases. The CDR3 sequence is 16 residues long. CDR3 sequence reads: CASSSGSTGRSYEQYF. CDR3 DNA: TGTGCCAGCAGCTCAGGGTCGACAGGGCGTTCTTACGAGCAGTACTTC.

The chain recombines TRBV6-5 with TRBJ2-2; 7 bases line up with TRBD1. Per the germline V gene, CDR1 is MNHEY and CDR2 is SVGAGI. The CDR3 has 15 amino acids. J lost 2 bases, V lost 4 bases, and 4 bases had no gene match. Here the CDR3 reads CASSWDSGNTGELFF. The DNA of the CDR3 is TGTGCCAGCAGTTGGGACAGCGGAAACACCGGGGAGCTGTTTTTT.

This clone was observed a handful of times. The chain links TRBV2 to TRBJ1-3, with a weak D call TRBD1 (5 bases). Germline assignment: CDR1 SNHLY and CDR2 FYNNEI. CDR3 length: 15 residues. V lost 5 bases and J 0 bases, leaving 11 bases between the germline ends. In DNA form, the CDR3 reads TGTGCCAGCAGTTACAGGTTACGCTCTGGAAACACCATATATTTT. The encoded protein is CASSYRLRSGNTIYF.